This TCR beta chain was retrieved from a study of blood T cell repertoires in COVID-19. Study-wide context: Both acute and convalescent COVID-19 samples were obtained from the United States, Italy and Spain. PBMCs, B-cell-depleted T cells, or T cells provided the cDNA or gDNA that made up the material.

In the authors' methods: It was from reference gene primer amplification that nucleated cell counts were estimated. Libraries were prepared by immunoSEQ multiplex PCR; TCRdb keeps only in-frame clonotypes and omits some of them. V and J calls and clone size are those listed in that table; D and trimming were worked out from the DNA. The sample records 150,000 to 200,000 clones, about 83% being singletons. Germline trimming cut 1 base from V and 9 bases from J; bases unmatched to any gene: 1. Germline loops: CDR1 MNHNS, CDR2 SASEGT. This CDR3 has 15 amino acids. The sequence derives from a human donor in a cohort sampled during active COVID-19. The material sequenced was peripheral blood. The gene calls are TRBV6-1 and TRBJ1-6; 12 bases fit TRBD1. Here the CDR3 reads CASSEEGQGASPLHF. The CDR3 DNA reads TGTGCCAGCAGTGAAGAGGGACAGGGGGCTTCACCCCTCCACTTT.